This T cell receptor beta chain was found in a study of vaccination effects on CD4 cells after COVID-19. Trimming cost V 4 bases and J 7 bases, with 17 bases left between them. The germline V gene encodes CDR1 LNHDA and CDR2 SQIVND (reference sequence). This CDR3 contains 15 residues. After roughly 9 days in culture, the CD4+ T cells were isolated. Profiling relied on immunoSEQ multiplex PCR, and the TCRdb table lists in-frame clones only, not all of them. Among under 50,000 clones, 60% to 85% were seen once, and the ten largest hold 12%. Notes on this clone: Its antigen is unidentified.

The TCR was taken from a human donor who had a prior SARS-CoV-2 infection. The sample was CD4+ T cells from PBMCs cultured without peptide, taken before COVID-19 vaccination. The V call is TRBV19, the J call TRBJ2-4; D is possibly TRBD2 (6 bases). Here the CDR3 reads CASSTGLPGWNIQYF. As DNA, the CDR3 is TGTGCCAGTAGTACCGGACTACCGGGGTGGAACATTCAGTACTTC. Based on the CDR3 plus reference TRBV19 and TRBJ2-4, the full variable domain is DGGITQSPKYLFRKEGQNVTLSCEQNLNHDAMYWYRQDPGQGLRLIYYSQIVNDFQKGDIAEGYSVSREKKESFPLTVTSAQKNPTAFYLCASSTGLPGWNIQYFGAGTRLSVL.